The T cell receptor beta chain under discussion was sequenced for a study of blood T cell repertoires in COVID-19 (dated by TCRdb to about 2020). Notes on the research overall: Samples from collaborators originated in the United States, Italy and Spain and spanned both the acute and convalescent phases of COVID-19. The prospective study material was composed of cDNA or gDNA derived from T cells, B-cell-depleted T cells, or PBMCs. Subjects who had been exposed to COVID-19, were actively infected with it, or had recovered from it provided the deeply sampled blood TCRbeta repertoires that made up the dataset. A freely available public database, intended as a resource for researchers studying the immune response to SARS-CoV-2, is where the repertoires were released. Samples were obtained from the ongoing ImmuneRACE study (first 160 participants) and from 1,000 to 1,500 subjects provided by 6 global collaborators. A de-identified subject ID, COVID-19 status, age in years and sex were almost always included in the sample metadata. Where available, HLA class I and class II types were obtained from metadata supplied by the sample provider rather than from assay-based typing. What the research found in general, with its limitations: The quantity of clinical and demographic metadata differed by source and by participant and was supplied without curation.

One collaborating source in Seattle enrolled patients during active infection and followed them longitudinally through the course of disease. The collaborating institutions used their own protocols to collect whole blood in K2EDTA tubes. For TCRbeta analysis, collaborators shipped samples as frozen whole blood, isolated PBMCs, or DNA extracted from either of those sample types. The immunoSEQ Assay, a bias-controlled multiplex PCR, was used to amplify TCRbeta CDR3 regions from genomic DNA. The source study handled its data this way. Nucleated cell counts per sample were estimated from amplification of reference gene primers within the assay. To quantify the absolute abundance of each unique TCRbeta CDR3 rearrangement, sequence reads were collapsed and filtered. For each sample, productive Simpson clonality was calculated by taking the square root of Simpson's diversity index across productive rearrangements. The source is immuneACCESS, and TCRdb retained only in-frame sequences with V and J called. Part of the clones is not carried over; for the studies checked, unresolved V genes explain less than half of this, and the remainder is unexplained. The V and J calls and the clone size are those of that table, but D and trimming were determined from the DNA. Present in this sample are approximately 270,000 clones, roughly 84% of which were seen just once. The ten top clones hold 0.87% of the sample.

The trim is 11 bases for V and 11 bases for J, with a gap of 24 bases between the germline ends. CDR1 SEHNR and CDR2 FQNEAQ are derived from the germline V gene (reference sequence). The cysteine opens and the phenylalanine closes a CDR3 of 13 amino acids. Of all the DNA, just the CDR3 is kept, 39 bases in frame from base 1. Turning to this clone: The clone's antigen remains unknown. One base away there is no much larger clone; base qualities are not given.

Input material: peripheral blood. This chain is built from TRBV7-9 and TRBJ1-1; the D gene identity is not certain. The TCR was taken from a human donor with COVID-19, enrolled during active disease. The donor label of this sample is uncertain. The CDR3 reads CAHRVEPNLRAFF. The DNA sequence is TGTGCCCACCGGGTCGAGCCCAACCTGAGGGCTTTCTTT. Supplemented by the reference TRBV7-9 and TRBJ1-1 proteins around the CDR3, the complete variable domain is DTGVSQNPRHKITKRGQNVTFRCDPISEHNRLYWYRQTLGQGPEFLTYFQNEAQLEKSRLLSDRFSAERPKGSFSTLEIQRTEQGDSAMYLCAHRVEPNLRAFFGQGTRLTVV.